The 27 T cell receptor beta chains below come from one sample, sequenced in a study of Graves' ophthalmopathy and Graves' hyperthyroidism. RNA transcripts yielded amplified TCR beta CDR3 regions. HTBI primers were employed in first-round RT-PCR, then a second-round multiplex PCR followed. TCRdb reprocessed the multiplex PCR reads with MiXCR, giving one entry per CDR3 protein. The sample includes about 420,000 distinct CDR3 sequences, 20% to 25% seen only once; the top ten take roughly 3%. The specimen sequenced was peripheral blood. These receptors all stem from a woman aged 18-29 years with stable Graves' hyperthyroidism.

This clonotype occurred many times. Here the CDR3 DNA reads TGTGCCAGCTCACCCACCGGGACAGGGGCGTGGACTGAAGCTTTCTTT. This translates into CASSPTGTGAWTEAFF. The chain combines TRBV18 with TRBJ1-1; 10 nucleotides align to TRBD1. This CDR3 is 16 amino acids long. Trimming removed 3 bases from V and 5 bases from J; junction bases left unmatched: 9. CDR1 is KGHSH, CDR2 LQKENI, per germline.

This clonotype appeared many times. The gene calls are TRBV28 and TRBJ2-7; 9 nucleotides line up with TRBD1. CDR1 is MDHEN and CDR2 is SYDVKM in the germline V gene. J was trimmed by 9 bases and V by 5 bases; bases with no gene match: 14. The length of the CDR3 is 15 residues. CDR3 sequence (DNA): TGTGCCAGCAGTACTCCCGGGACAGGGACCCTAGGGCAGTACTTC. This codes for CASSTPGTGTLGQYF.

In its sample, this clonotype was seen many times. This chain joins TRBV28 and TRBJ2-7, with 8 bases fitting TRBD1. J lost 5 bases, V lost 5 bases, and 8 bases had no gene match. There are 14 residues in the CDR3. The V gene's germline CDR1 is MDHEN and CDR2 SYDVKM. The CDR3 reads CASSLRDRYHEQYF. The CDR3 bases are TGTGCCAGCAGTCTCCGGGACAGGTACCACGAGCAGTACTTC.

This clonotype was counted only a few times. The chain employs TRBV6-1 and TRBJ1-2; 8 bases fit TRBD1. V trimming: 1 base; J trimming: 10 bases; junction bases outside the gene matches: 11. Per the germline V gene, CDR1 is MNHNS and CDR2 is SASEGT. The CDR3 is 15 residues long. The CDR3 region has the DNA TGTGCCAGCAGTGAAGGAGAGAACAGGGGGAAGGACTACACCTTC. Amino acids: CASSEGENRGKDYTF.

The chain carries TRBV29-1 and TRBJ1-2; D possibly corresponds to TRBD1 (6 bases). The germline gives CDR1 SQVTM, CDR2 ANQGSEA. V lost 3 bases to trimming and J lost 2 bases, with 13 bases between them. CDR3 size: 14 residues. The CDR3 loop is CSVDRDMGNYGYTF. CDR3 nucleotide sequence: TGCAGCGTTGACCGGGACATGGGGAACTATGGCTACACCTTC.

Details on this clonotype: A much larger clone is a single base away; this may be a read error. V is TRBV5-1 and J is TRBJ2-2; 9 bases align to TRBD1. The CDR3 extends over 18 amino acids. CDR1 and CDR2 from the germline V gene are SGHRS and YFSETQ. V lost 3 bases and J lost 6; bases outside the gene matches: 15. In DNA, the CDR3 is TGCGCCAGCAGCTGGGACAGGGTTGGTTTGTTGAGATCCGGGGAGCTGTTTTTT. Amino acids: CASSWDRVGLLRSGELFF. Based on the CDR3 plus reference TRBV5-1 and TRBJ2-2, the full variable domain is KAGVTQTPRYLIKTRGQQVTLSCSPISGHRSVSWYQQTPGQGLQFLFEYFSETQRNKGNFPGRFSGRQFSNSRSEMNVSTLELGDSALYLCASSWDRVGLLRSGELFFGEGSRLTVL.

The chain uses TRBV20-1 and TRBJ1-1; weak D call: TRBD1 (5 bases). Germline V gene lookup returns CDR1 DFQATT and CDR2 SNEGSKA (reference sequence). The germline V and J ends were trimmed by 0 bases and 11 bases, with 10 bases remaining between them. This CDR3 spans 11 amino acids. The CDR3 DNA reads TGCAGTGCTAGAGATAGGAGGGACGCTTTCTTT. Its protein product is CSARDRRDAFF.

This clonotype was picked up many times. J is TRBJ2-5 and V is TRBV5-1; D is ambiguous. Per germline, CDR1 SGHRS and CDR2 YFSETQ. V lost 0 bases to trimming and J lost 12 bases, with 9 bases between them. CDR3 size: 11 residues. The CDR3 spells CASSLGLMEYF. In DNA, the CDR3 is TGCGCCAGCAGCTTGGGTCTAATGGAGTACTTC.

This clonotype was seen more than once but under ten times. V and J are TRBV4-1 and TRBJ1-5; TRBD1 matches 7 bases. The CDR3 extends over 17 amino acids. The germline V gene has CDR1 MGHRA and CDR2 YSYEKL. V trimming: 4 bases; J trimming: 2 bases; junction bases outside the gene matches: 11. CDR3 region: CASSPTGSGFRNQPQHF. The CDR3 region has the DNA TGCGCCAGCAGCCCGACAGGGTCTGGTTTTCGCAATCAGCCCCAGCATTTT.

This clonotype was picked up many times. The rearrangement links TRBV20-1 to TRBJ2-7; D remains ambiguous. With 3 bases removed from V and 2 bases from J, the gap between germline ends came to 8 bases. Germline loops: CDR1 DFQATT, CDR2 SNEGSKA (reference sequence). The CDR3 length is 12 residues. The CDR3 DNA sequence: TGCAGTGCTAGGGACCCTCCCTACGAGCAGTACTTC. Protein product: CSARDPPYEQYF.

This sequence joins TRBV19 and TRBJ2-2; 9 positions match TRBD1. Germline trimming cut 7 bases from V and 7 bases from J; bases unmatched to any gene: 7. The length of the CDR3 is 14 residues. Germline V gene sequence: CDR1 LNHDA, CDR2 SQIVND (reference sequence). DNA of the CDR3: TGTGCCAGTACCTGGACAGGGGTGGACGGGGAGCTGTTTTTT. This codes for CASTWTGVDGELFF.

This clonotype was seen more than once but under ten times. The V and J genes are TRBV4-1 and TRBJ1-5; possible D gene TRBD1, 5 bases. The V and J ends lost 0 bases and 5 bases respectively, with 11 bases between them. The germline V gene has CDR1 MGHRA and CDR2 YSYEKL. The CDR3 is made up of 15 amino acids. CDR3 coding DNA: TGCGCCAGCAGCCAAGATCGGGGCGGGCATCAGCCCCAGCATTTT. Translating it yields CASSQDRGGHQPQHF.

The chain is built from TRBV20-1 and TRBJ2-1, with 12 bases lining up with TRBD2. The germline gives CDR1 DFQATT, CDR2 SNEGSKA (reference sequence). V shed 5 bases and J 2 bases; nucleotides not matched to a gene: 13. This CDR3 region has 18 residues. CDR3 DNA: TGCAGTGCTCCTAGACTAGCGGGAGATCTAAATACCTACAATGAGCAGTTCTTC. This gives the protein CSAPRLAGDLNTYNEQFF.

This clonotype was found many times. The chain recombines TRBV11-3 with TRBJ2-7; 12 nucleotides match TRBD2. This CDR3 contains 16 residues. Trimming took 1 base from V and 4 from J; bases not matched to a gene: 5. Germline CDR1 and CDR2: SGHNT and YENEEA. The CDR3 here is CASSLGLAGGGYEQYF. The CDR3 DNA reads TGTGCCAGCAGCTTAGGCCTAGCGGGAGGGGGTTACGAGCAGTACTTC.

For this clonotype: A much larger clone sits a single nucleotide away, making a read error possible. CDR3 in DNA: TGTGCCAGCAGTTACTCTCCCCTAGCGGGGGGCTCTGGGGCCAACGTCCTGGCTTTC. Amino acid sequence: CASSYSPLAGGSGANVLAF. The V gene is TRBV6-2 or TRBV6-3, the J gene TRBJ2-6; TRBD2 matches 11 bases. The CDR3 spans 19 residues. From germline, CDR1 is MNHEY and CDR2 SVGEGT.

V usage is TRBV6-1 and J usage is TRBJ2-7; 9 nucleotides match TRBD1. V trimming: 6 bases; J trimming: 7 bases; junction bases outside the gene matches: 7. The CDR3 length is 13 residues. CDR1 is MNHNS and CDR2 is SASEGT in the germline V gene. The CDR3 DNA reads as TGTGCCAGCAGCCACATCGGGACAGGGGAGCAGTACTTC. As protein: CASSHIGTGEQYF.

This clonotype was counted many times. The V call is TRBV19, the J call TRBJ1-2; 11 bases align to TRBD1. The CDR3 has 13 residues. The V and J ends lost 6 bases and 5 bases, in that order; junction bases with no gene match: 2. Per the germline V gene, CDR1 is LNHDA and CDR2 is SQIVND (reference sequence). As DNA, the CDR3 is TGTGCCAGTAGAGGACAGGGGGCATATGGCTACACCTTC. This sequence encodes CASRGQGAYGYTF.

In this sample, this clonotype turned up many times. The genes are TRBV28 and TRBJ2-7; D gene uncertain. The length of the CDR3 is 15 residues. Germline V gives CDR1 MDHEN, CDR2 SYDVKM. The germline V and J ends were trimmed by 2 bases and 0 bases, with 11 bases remaining between them. The DNA of the CDR3 is TGTGCCAGCAGTTTACCTGGGGTGCTCTCCTACGAGCAGTACTTC. Protein sequence: CASSLPGVLSYEQYF.

At least ten counts were recorded for this clonotype. This chain joins TRBV7-8 and TRBJ2-2, with TRBD2 matching 7 bases. Germline assignment: CDR1 SGHVS and CDR2 FQNEAQ. V trimming: 4 bases; J trimming: 7 bases; junction bases outside the gene matches: 9. The CDR3 consists of 15 residues. Written as DNA, the CDR3 is TGTGCCAGCAGCTCCTTTCAGGGAGGGTTCGGGGAGCTGTTTTTT. Translated, it gives CASSSFQGGFGELFF.

This clonotype was counted only a few times. This rearrangement joins TRBV6-1 to TRBJ2-2; possibly TRBD1 for D (7 bases). Trimming removed 8 bases at V and 3 bases at J, with 13 bases between. This CDR3 comprises 14 residues. Germline CDR1 MNHNS, CDR2 SASEGT. The CDR3 here is CASARGEYTGELFF. The CDR3 DNA sequence: TGTGCCAGCGCCAGGGGGGAGTACACCGGGGAGCTGTTTTTT.

This chain joins TRBV19 and TRBJ1-1; 11 bases map to TRBD1. The length of the CDR3 is 18 residues. Looked up from germline, CDR1 is LNHDA and CDR2 is SQIVND (reference sequence). Trimming at V came to 5 bases and at J to 8 bases, leaving 19 bases not matched to a gene. The CDR3 DNA is TGTGCCAGTAGTTCAGGCTTTTTCCGGACAGGGGGCGACCTCGAAGCTTTCTTT. This translates into CASSSGFFRTGGDLEAFF.

Details on this clonotype: This sequence may be a read error, since a much larger clone differs from it by one base. The chain has TRBV29-1 and TRBJ2-4; D possibly corresponds to TRBD1 (6 bases). The germline gives CDR1 SQVTM, CDR2 ANQGSEA. There are 13 residues in the CDR3. DNA of the CDR3: TGCAGCGCCGCAGGGGTAGCCAAAAACATTAAGTACTTC. The encoded protein is CSAAGVAKNIKYF.

This clonotype has more than one count but fewer than ten. The rearrangement uses TRBV11-3 and TRBJ2-7; D is perhaps TRBD1 (6 bases). Per the germline V gene, CDR1 is SGHNT and CDR2 is YENEEA. V dropped 5 bases and J dropped 5 bases, with 10 bases sitting between them. The CDR3 has 12 residues. DNA of the CDR3: TGTGCCAGCAGCGGCAGGGGCAACGAGCAGTACTTC. Protein: CASSGRGNEQYF.

In this sample, this clonotype turned up many times. This chain uses TRBV4-3 with TRBJ1-2; 9 positions agree with TRBD1. CDR3 length equals 16 residues. The V gene's germline CDR1 is LGHNA and CDR2 YSLEER. Trimming cost V 0 bases and J 8 bases; bases outside gene matches: 10. The CDR3 DNA reads as TGCGCCAGCAGCCAAGATACGACAGGGGGATTATGGGGCTACACCTTC. As protein: CASSQDTTGGLWGYTF.

This clonotype was recorded at least ten times. The chain uses TRBV4-3 and TRBJ2-4; TRBD1 matches at 9 bases. Germline loops: CDR1 LGHNA, CDR2 YSLEER. V dropped 0 bases and J dropped 9; count of bases not matched to a gene: 9. The CDR3 runs to 16 residues. This CDR3 is CASSQDRGTGSTIQYF. As DNA, the CDR3 is TGCGCCAGCAGCCAAGATCGGGGGACAGGGTCTACCATTCAGTACTTC.

The chain joins TRBV19 to TRBJ1-1; D not resolved. V was trimmed by 6 bases and J by 3 bases, leaving 20 bases between them. Germline values: CDR1 LNHDA, CDR2 SQIVND (reference sequence). The CDR3 consists of 16 residues. The CDR3 DNA sequence: TGTGCCAGTAGACCCAACGCGGGCCCCCAATACACTGAAGCTTTCTTT. Translation: CASRPNAGPQYTEAFF.

The sample holds many counts of this clonotype. This rearrangement joins TRBV28 to TRBJ2-7; D not certain. Per the germline V gene, CDR1 is MDHEN and CDR2 is SYDVKM. Trimming stripped 9 bases from V and 3 bases from J, with 15 bases between. The CDR3 loop spans 13 amino acids. DNA for the CDR3: TGTGCCAGTGCGATAGACATCCTCTACGAGCAGTACTTC. The encoded protein is CASAIDILYEQYF.